There are a few counts of the clone carrying this T cell receptor beta chain. Clones were sequenced by immunoSEQ multiplex PCR, and TCRdb holds only the in-frame ones, with some missing. The data show about 250,000 clones, with roughly 80% seen just once and 10% to 15% held by the top ten. This record comes from a study of control samples from healthy donors and cancer patients. Per germline, CDR1 MDHEN and CDR2 SYDVKM. The CDR3 covers 17 residues. Unmatched junction bases numbered 7, after V lost 4 bases and J lost 4 bases. The origin of this receptor is a woman aged 55-70 years with lung cancer. Sequenced material: PBMCs. The chain is built from TRBV28 and TRBJ2-1; TRBD2 agrees at 13 bases. The CDR3 reads CASSSQGLAGLYNEQFF. The CDR3 DNA follows: TGTGCCAGCAGTTCCCAGGGACTAGCGGGATTATACAATGAGCAGTTCTTC.